Following are 29 T cell receptor beta chains from one sample sequenced in a study of regulatory T cells in long-lasting Graves disease. Arm-PCR of CDR3 regions and iRepertoire HTBI primers were the basis on which TCR beta libraries were built. Via MiXCR, TCRdb re-called the multiplex PCR reads, giving one row per CDR3 protein. The sample contains more than 400,000 distinct CDR3 sequences, about 17% of which appear only once. Time point defined: newly diagnosed GD, antithyroid drugs for less than 3 months. Extracted PBMC RNA gave rise to the TCR library. Separately, the same data were catalogued under a study of T cells in Graves' hyperthyroidism and ophthalmopathy.

The sample in question was peripheral blood mononuclear cells (PBMCs), obtained at new diagnosis, from a patient treated with antithyroid drugs. The source is a young woman with Graves disease.

The chain uses TRBV7-2 and TRBJ1-1; D is possibly TRBD1 (6 bases). Germline V gene lookup returns CDR1 SGHTA and CDR2 FQGNSA. Trimming pared 2 bases from V and 8 bases from J, leaving 12 bases between. The CDR3 contains 13 residues. The CDR3 DNA reads TGTGCCAGCAGCTTATGGGTAGGACAGGAAGCTTTCTTT. As protein: CASSLWVGQEAFF.

In its sample, this clonotype was seen a few times. The rearrangement links TRBV7-2 to TRBJ1-5; the D is unclear. The ends were cut back, 0 bases at V and 10 bases at J, with 16 bases in the middle. Germline CDR1 reads SGHTA; CDR2 reads FQGNSA. The CDR3 sequence is 15 residues long. CDR3 bases: TGTGCCAGCAGCTTAGCACCCGCTGGATTTGATCCCCAGCATTTT. Translated: CASSLAPAGFDPQHF.

This clonotype has more than one count but fewer than ten. The chain is built from TRBV3-1 and TRBJ1-3, with a tentative D call TRBD1 (5 bases). Germline V lookup: CDR1 LGHDT, CDR2 YNNKEL (reference sequence). Trimming pared 0 bases from V and 0 bases from J, leaving 18 bases between. This CDR3 has 19 residues. This CDR3 is CASSQDREWAGPSGNTIYF. The CDR3 DNA reads TGTGCCAGCAGCCAAGATCGCGAGTGGGCGGGACCCTCTGGAAACACCATATATTTT.

This clonotype was seen many times. The rearrangement uses TRBV10-3 and TRBJ2-6, with D hard to call. This CDR3 is 16 amino acids long. Germline values: CDR1 ENHRY, CDR2 SYGVKD. With 0 bases removed from V and 4 bases from J, the gap between germline ends came to 10 bases. The CDR3 is CAISESGGLGANVLTF. In DNA form, the CDR3 reads TGTGCCATCAGTGAGTCGGGTGGGTTGGGGGCCAACGTCCTGACTTTC.

This clonotype has more than one count but fewer than ten. V is TRBV28 and J is TRBJ1-5; D is ambiguous. Germline V gene sequence: CDR1 MDHEN, CDR2 SYDVKM. Trimming removed 2 bases from V and 2 bases from J, with 13 bases in between. The CDR3 runs 16 residues. The CDR3 is CASSLDQAWGNQPQHF. The CDR3 coding sequence is TGTGCCAGCAGTTTAGACCAGGCATGGGGCAATCAGCCCCAGCATTTT.

The chain uses TRBV30 and TRBJ1-1; the match to TRBD1 covers 7 bases. The trim removed 3 bases at V and 8 bases at J, leaving 15 bases unmatched. CDR1 and CDR2 from the germline V gene are GTSNPN and SVGIG (reference sequence). The CDR3 runs 15 residues. CDR3 DNA: TGTGCCTGGAGGGCAAGGGGGACAGTCGGTAACGAAGCTTTCTTT. It encodes CAWRARGTVGNEAFF.

This clonotype was counted only a few times. The chain employs TRBV7-8 and TRBJ2-1; D perhaps matches TRBD2 (6 bases). CDR3 size: 13 residues. Trimming left V 2 bases short and J 10 bases short, with 12 bases between. CDR1 is SGHVS, CDR2 FQNEAQ, per germline. CDR3 in amino acids: CASSLRAAGEQFF. DNA of the CDR3: TGTGCCAGCAGCTTACGGGCCGCGGGAGAGCAGTTCTTC.

The table lists this clonotype with many counts. J is TRBJ2-7 and V is TRBV11-2, with a possible D match to TRBD2 (5 bases). The ends were cut back, 5 bases at V and 3 bases at J, with 11 bases in the middle. The CDR3 has 13 residues. Germline V gene lookup returns CDR1 SGHAT and CDR2 FQNNGV. CDR3 sequence: CASSLERNYEQYF. The CDR3, as DNA: TGTGCCAGCAGCCTCGAGCGGAACTACGAGCAGTACTTC. The whole variable domain, filled in from reference TRBV11-2 and TRBJ2-7, reads EAGVAQSPRYKIIEKRQSVAFWCNPISGHATLYWYQQILGQGPKLLIQFQNNGVVDDSQLPKDRFSAERLKGVDSTLKIQPAKLEDSAVYLCASSLERNYEQYFGPGTRLTVT.

This clonotype was seen at least ten times. V is TRBV11-2 and J is TRBJ2-1; no definite D call. Looked up from germline, CDR1 is SGHAT and CDR2 is FQNNGV. CDR3 length equals 18 residues. V was shortened by 5 bases and J by 0 bases, with 20 bases between the two germline ends. This CDR3 reads CASSENRVGLGSYNEQFF. The DNA of the CDR3 is TGTGCCAGCAGCGAAAATAGGGTGGGGTTGGGCTCCTACAATGAGCAGTTCTTC.

This clonotype occurred a few times. The junction departs from germline at one end; a sequencing error may be responsible. The rearrangement joins TRBV19 to TRBJ2-1; perhaps D is TRBD1 or TRBD2 (5 bases each). CDR3 length equals 15 residues. In germline, CDR1 is LNHDA, CDR2 SQIVND (reference sequence). The CDR3 reads CASSIIRDQTNKQFF. Written as DNA, the CDR3 is TGTGCCAGTAGTATAATTAGGGACCAGACCAATAAGCAGTTCTTC. Based on the CDR3 plus reference TRBV19 and TRBJ2-1, the full variable domain is DGGITQSPKYLFRKEGQNVTLSCEQNLNHDAMYWYRQDPGQGLRLIYYSQIVNDFQKGDIAEGYSVSREKKESFPLTVTSAQKNPTAFYLCASSIIRDQTNKQFFGPGTRLTVL.

Many counts were recorded for this clonotype. CDR3 nucleotide sequence: TGCGCCAGCAGCTTGACAGGGCGTATGAACACTGAAGCTTTCTTT. Translation: CASSLTGRMNTEAFF. J is TRBJ1-1 and V is TRBV5-1; D may be TRBD1 (6 bases). Trimming removed 1 base from V and 0 bases from J, with 10 bases in between. Looked up from germline, CDR1 is SGHRS and CDR2 is YFSETQ. The CDR3 is 15 amino acids.

The V call is TRBV3-1, the J call TRBJ2-1, with D possibly matching TRBD2 (6 bases). Between the trimmed V and J ends, which lost 1 base and 0 bases, there was a span of 10 bases. The CDR3 runs 16 residues. Germline assignment: CDR1 LGHDT and CDR2 YNNKEL (reference sequence). The CDR3 spells CASSQAIAVSYNEQFF. The CDR3 DNA reads as TGTGCCAGCAGCCAAGCAATAGCGGTCTCCTACAATGAGCAGTTCTTC.

This clonotype was counted at least ten times. This chain uses TRBV12-3 or TRBV12-4 with TRBJ2-3; D tentatively reads TRBD1 or TRBD2 (5 bases each). V was pared by 5 bases and J by 1 base, with 16 bases between. The CDR3 consists of 16 residues. The CDR3 nucleotides read TGTGCCAGCAGTACCGGGACGGACCTTCGCACAGATACGCAGTATTTT. It translates to CASSTGTDLRTDTQYF.

The CDR3 here is CASSHRTGFEDSGNTIYF. CDR3 in DNA: TGTGCCAGCAGCCACCGGACAGGGTTTGAAGACTCTGGAAACACCATATATTTT. V gene TRBV12-3 or TRBV12-4 combines with J gene TRBJ1-3; 8 bases agree with TRBD1. V trimming: 6 bases; J trimming: 0 bases; junction bases outside the gene matches: 13. This CDR3 is built from 18 residues.

Concerning this clonotype itself: This may be a read error: a much more frequent sequence differs by one nucleotide. CDR3 sequence (DNA): TGTGCCAGCAGCCGGAGGGCCAGTACTAAAGCTTTCTTT. It encodes CASSRRASTKAFF. The gene calls are TRBV7-9 and TRBJ1-1; D gene uncertain. The CDR3 totals 13 residues. Germline loops: CDR1 SEHNR, CDR2 FQNEAQ (reference sequence). The germline V and J ends were trimmed by 5 bases and 9 bases, with 16 bases remaining between them.

The table lists this clonotype with many counts. The chain has TRBV6-5 and TRBJ1-2, with TRBD1 matching over 7 bases. V dropped 4 bases and J dropped 0; count of bases not matched to a gene: 5. Germline V gene sequence: CDR1 MNHEY, CDR2 SVGAGI. The CDR3 covers 15 residues. Written as DNA, the CDR3 is TGTGCCAGCAGTTTTATCGGGACAGCTAACTATGGCTACACCTTC. Protein product: CASSFIGTANYGYTF.

This clonotype has ten or more counts. This chain uses TRBV18 with TRBJ2-1; D assignment may be TRBD1 or TRBD2 (5 bases each). Trimming stripped 0 bases from V and 7 bases from J, with 10 bases between. Germline V gene data show CDR1 as KGHSH and CDR2 as LQKENI. The CDR3 has 14 residues. The CDR3 sequence: CASSPPGRINEQFF. In nucleotides, the CDR3 is TGTGCCAGCTCACCACCGGGACGAATTAATGAGCAGTTCTTC.

This clonotype has a handful of counts. The chain joins TRBV7-2 to TRBJ2-3; 8 nucleotides agree with TRBD2. J gave up 2 bases and V 3 bases, and 10 bases lay outside the gene matches. From germline, CDR1 is SGHTA and CDR2 FQGNSA. The CDR3 consists of 17 residues. CDR3 residues: CASSFFREGLTTDTQYF. The CDR3 DNA reads as TGTGCCAGCAGCTTTTTTCGGGAGGGCCTGACCACAGATACGCAGTATTTT.

This clonotype was observed a handful of times. The chain is built from TRBV20-1 and TRBJ2-2; D not certain. The CDR3 contains 16 residues. In germline, CDR1 is DFQATT, CDR2 SNEGSKA (reference sequence). The ends were cut back, 2 bases at V and 0 bases at J, with 13 bases in the middle. The CDR3 DNA reads TGCAGTGCTAGATCTTTCGGCCGCGCGAACACCGGGGAGCTGTTTTTT. Translating it yields CSARSFGRANTGELFF.

This clonotype was counted many times. The chain uses TRBV24-1 and TRBJ2-1; TRBD2 is a possible D gene (5 bases). Trimming stripped 3 bases from V and 4 bases from J, with 15 bases between. The germline CDR1 and CDR2 sequences are KGHDR and SFDVKD. This CDR3 spans 16 amino acids. CDR3 in DNA: TGTGCCACCAGTGATGCTGCGGGTGGCCGATACAATGAGCAGTTCTTC. Protein product: CATSDAAGGRYNEQFF.

This clonotype showed up just a few times. This chain uses TRBV20-1 with TRBJ1-5; possible D gene TRBD1, 6 bases. Trimming took 1 base from V and 0 from J, leaving 16 bases between them. This CDR3 is built from 17 residues. CDR1 DFQATT and CDR2 SNEGSKA come from the germline V gene (reference sequence). The CDR3 bases are TGCAGTGCTAGAGGGGGGGACACAAGACGTAGCAATCAGCCCCAGCATTTT. Protein sequence: CSARGGDTRRSNQPQHF.

Ten or more counts support this clonotype. The chain recombines TRBV5-1 with TRBJ2-1; D is undetermined. The V gene lost 4 bases and the J gene lost 5 bases, with 25 bases spanning the gap. CDR3 size: 18 residues. Germline CDR1 reads SGHRS; CDR2 reads YFSETQ. This chain's CDR3 is CASSPTASPPRQDNEQFF. The CDR3 nucleotides read TGCGCCAGCAGCCCGACCGCCTCACCCCCTCGCCAGGACAATGAGCAGTTCTTC.

This clonotype was detected ten times or more. The chain employs TRBV7-9 and TRBJ2-3; 11 bases line up with TRBD2. With 5 bases clipped from V and 1 base from J, the junction kept 2 bases outside the gene matches. The CDR3 has 15 amino acids. In germline, CDR1 is SEHNR, CDR2 FQNEAQ (reference sequence). The CDR3: CASSRLAGRTDTQYF. The CDR3 DNA sequence: TGTGCCAGCAGCCGACTAGCGGGACGCACAGATACGCAGTATTTT.

CDR3 coding DNA: TGCGCCAGCAGCTTGTTTTTAGCGACAGCTACCGGGGAGCTGTTTTTT. The encoded protein is CASSLFLATATGELFF. This chain joins TRBV5-1 and TRBJ2-2, with D tentatively TRBD1 or TRBD2 (5 bases each). The germline CDR1 and CDR2 sequences are SGHRS and YFSETQ. This CDR3 is 16 amino acids long. Trimming took off 1 base at V and 5 bases at J, with 15 bases between the two ends.

The sample holds many counts of this clonotype. The rearrangement uses TRBV10-2 and TRBJ1-5; possibly TRBD1 for D (6 bases). V lost 3 bases, J lost 0 bases, and 12 bases lay in between. The CDR3 spans 16 residues. The germline V gene encodes CDR1 WSHSY and CDR2 SAAADI. CDR3 nucleotides: TGCGCCAGCAGTGACAGGGGACTCTATAGCAATCAGCCCCAGCATTTT. It is translated as CASSDRGLYSNQPQHF.

Many counts were recorded for this clonotype. The V call is TRBV7-3, the J call TRBJ2-5; maybe TRBD2 (5 bases). CDR3 length equals 14 residues. V gave up 4 bases and J gave up 0 bases, with 9 bases separating them. Looked up from germline, CDR1 is SGHTA and CDR2 is FQGTGA. CDR3 coding DNA: TGTGCCAGCAGCTACTCGGGAAACCAAGAGACCCAGTACTTC. Residues: CASSYSGNQETQYF.

A few counts support this clonotype. This chain links TRBV11-3 with TRBJ2-1; 13 bases match TRBD2. From germline, CDR1 is SGHNT and CDR2 YENEEA. With 2 bases clipped from V and 9 bases from J, the junction kept 7 bases outside the gene matches. The CDR3 extends over 16 amino acids. This CDR3 reads CASSLSGTSGTSEQFF. In DNA, the CDR3 is TGTGCCAGCAGCTTATCCGGGACTAGCGGGACCTCTGAGCAGTTCTTC. The full variable domain, rest sourced from reference TRBV11-3 and TRBJ2-1, is EAGVVQSPRYKIIEKKQPVAFWCNPISGHNTLYWYLQNLGQGPELLIRYENEEAVDDSQLPKDRFSAERLKGVDSTLKIQPAELGDSAVYLCASSLSGTSGTSEQFFGPGTRLTVL.

Ten or more counts support this clonotype. The chain combines TRBV6-5 with TRBJ2-7; 7 nucleotides agree with TRBD1. The CDR3 is 13 amino acids. The V gene end was trimmed by 4 bases and the J gene end by 3 bases; junction bases not matched to a gene: 3. CDR1 and CDR2 from the germline V gene are MNHEY and SVGAGI. For the CDR3, the DNA is TGTGCCAGCAGTTCGGGGACAGACTACGAGCAGTACTTC. The encoded protein is CASSSGTDYEQYF.

This clonotype showed up just a few times. The V call is TRBV4-2, the J call TRBJ2-3, with TRBD2 matching 11 bases. J gave up 0 bases and V 0 bases, and 8 bases lay outside the gene matches. The CDR3 extends over 19 amino acids. CDR1 LGHNA and CDR2 YNFKEQ come from the germline V gene. CDR3 protein: CASSQEPLGLAASTDTQYF. CDR3 nucleotide sequence: TGTGCCAGCAGCCAAGAGCCCCTGGGACTAGCGGCCAGCACAGATACGCAGTATTTT.